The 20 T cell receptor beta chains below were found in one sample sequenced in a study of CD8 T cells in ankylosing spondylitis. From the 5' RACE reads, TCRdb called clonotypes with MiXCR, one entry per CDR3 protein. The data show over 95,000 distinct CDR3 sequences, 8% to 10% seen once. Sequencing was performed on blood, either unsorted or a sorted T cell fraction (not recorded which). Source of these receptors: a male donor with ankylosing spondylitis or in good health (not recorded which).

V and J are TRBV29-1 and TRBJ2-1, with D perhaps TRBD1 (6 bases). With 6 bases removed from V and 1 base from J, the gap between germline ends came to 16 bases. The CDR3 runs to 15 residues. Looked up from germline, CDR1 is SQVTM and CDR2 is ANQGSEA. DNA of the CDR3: TGCAGCGTCCCGCGGTTAGGGGGTTCCTACAATGAGCAGTTCTTC. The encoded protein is CSVPRLGGSYNEQFF.

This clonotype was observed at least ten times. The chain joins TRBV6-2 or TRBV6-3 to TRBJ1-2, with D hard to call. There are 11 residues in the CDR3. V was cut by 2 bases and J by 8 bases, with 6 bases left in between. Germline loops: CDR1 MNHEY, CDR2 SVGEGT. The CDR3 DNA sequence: TGTGCCAGCAGTTACCCAGGCGGCTACACCTTC. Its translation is CASSYPGGYTF.

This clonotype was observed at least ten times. CDR3 amino acids: CASGPPGISYNEQFF. CDR3 bases: TGTGCTAGTGGTCCCCCAGGGATTTCATACAATGAGCAGTTCTTC. The V and J genes are TRBV12-5 and TRBJ2-1, with D perhaps matching TRBD1 (5 bases). CDR3 length equals 15 residues. The V gene's germline CDR1 is LGHNT and CDR2 FRNRAP. Trimming stripped 5 bases from V and 4 bases from J, with 15 bases between.

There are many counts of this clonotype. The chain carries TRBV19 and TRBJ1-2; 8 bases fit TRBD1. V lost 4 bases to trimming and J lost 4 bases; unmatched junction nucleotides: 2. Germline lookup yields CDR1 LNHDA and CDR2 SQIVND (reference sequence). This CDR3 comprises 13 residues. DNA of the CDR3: TGTGCCAGTAGTACCGGGACAGGCTATGGCTACACCTTC. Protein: CASSTGTGYGYTF.

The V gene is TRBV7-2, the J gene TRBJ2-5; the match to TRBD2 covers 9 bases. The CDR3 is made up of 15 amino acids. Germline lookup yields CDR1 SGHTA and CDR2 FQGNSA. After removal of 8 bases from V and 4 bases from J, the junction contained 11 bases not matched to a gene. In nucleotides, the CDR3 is TGTGCCAGCGGGAAGGTAGCGGGAGTAGCAGAGACCCAGTACTTC. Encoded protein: CASGKVAGVAETQYF.

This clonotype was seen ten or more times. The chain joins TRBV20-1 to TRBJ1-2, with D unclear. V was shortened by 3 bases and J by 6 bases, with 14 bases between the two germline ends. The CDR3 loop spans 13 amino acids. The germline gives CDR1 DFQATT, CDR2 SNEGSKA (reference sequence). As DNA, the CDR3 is TGCAGTGCTAGGTTTGGAGGGCTTGATGGCTACACCTTC. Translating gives CSARFGGLDGYTF.

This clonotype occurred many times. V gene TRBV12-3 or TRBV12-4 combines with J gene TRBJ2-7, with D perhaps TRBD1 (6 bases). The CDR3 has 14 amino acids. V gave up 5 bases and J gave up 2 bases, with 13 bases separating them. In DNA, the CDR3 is TGTGCCAGCAGTCACACCGGGACAACCTACGAGCAGTACTTC. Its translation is CASSHTGTTYEQYF.

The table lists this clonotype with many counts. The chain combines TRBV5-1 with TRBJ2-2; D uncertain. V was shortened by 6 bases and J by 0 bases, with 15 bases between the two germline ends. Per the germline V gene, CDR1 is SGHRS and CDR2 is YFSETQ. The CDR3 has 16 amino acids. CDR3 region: CASTREGQANTGELFF. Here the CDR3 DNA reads TGCGCCAGCACCCGAGAAGGCCAGGCGAACACCGGGGAGCTGTTTTTT. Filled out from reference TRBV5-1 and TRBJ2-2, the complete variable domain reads KAGVTQTPRYLIKTRGQQVTLSCSPISGHRSVSWYQQTPGQGLQFLFEYFSETQRNKGNFPGRFSGRQFSNSRSEMNVSTLELGDSALYLCASTREGQANTGELFFGEGSRLTVL.

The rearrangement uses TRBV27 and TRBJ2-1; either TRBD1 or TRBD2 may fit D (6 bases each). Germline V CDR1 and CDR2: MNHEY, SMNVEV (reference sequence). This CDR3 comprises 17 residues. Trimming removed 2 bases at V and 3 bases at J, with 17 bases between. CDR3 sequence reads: CASSLKGGRDFYNEQFF. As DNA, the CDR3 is TGTGCCAGCAGTTTAAAGGGGGGCCGGGATTTCTACAATGAGCAGTTCTTC.

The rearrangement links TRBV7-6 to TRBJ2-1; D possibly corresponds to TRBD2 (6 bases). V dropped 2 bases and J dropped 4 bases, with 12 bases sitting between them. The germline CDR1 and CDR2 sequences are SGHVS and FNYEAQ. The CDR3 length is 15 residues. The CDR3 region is CASSLYGGDYNEQFF. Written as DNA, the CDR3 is TGTGCCAGCAGCTTATACGGCGGGGATTACAATGAGCAGTTCTTC.

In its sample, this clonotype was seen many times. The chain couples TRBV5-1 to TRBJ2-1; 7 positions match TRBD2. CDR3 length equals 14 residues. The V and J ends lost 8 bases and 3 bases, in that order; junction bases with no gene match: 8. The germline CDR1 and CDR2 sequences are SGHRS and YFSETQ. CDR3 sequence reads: CARRGGIVYNEQFF. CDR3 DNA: TGCGCCAGAAGGGGAGGGATAGTCTACAATGAGCAGTTCTTC.

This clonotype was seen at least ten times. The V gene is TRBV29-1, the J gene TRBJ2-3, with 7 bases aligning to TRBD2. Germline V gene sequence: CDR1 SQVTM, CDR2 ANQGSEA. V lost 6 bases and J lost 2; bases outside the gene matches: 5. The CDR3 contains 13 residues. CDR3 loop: CSVRGIFTDTQYF. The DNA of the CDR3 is TGCAGCGTGCGGGGGATCTTCACAGATACGCAGTATTTT.

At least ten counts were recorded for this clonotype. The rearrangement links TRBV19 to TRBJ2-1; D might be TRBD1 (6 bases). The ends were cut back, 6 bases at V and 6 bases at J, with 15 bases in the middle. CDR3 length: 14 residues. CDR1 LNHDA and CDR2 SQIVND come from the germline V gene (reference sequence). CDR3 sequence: CASSRQVNRNEQFF. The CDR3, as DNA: TGTGCCAGTAGCAGACAGGTAAATCGCAATGAGCAGTTCTTC.

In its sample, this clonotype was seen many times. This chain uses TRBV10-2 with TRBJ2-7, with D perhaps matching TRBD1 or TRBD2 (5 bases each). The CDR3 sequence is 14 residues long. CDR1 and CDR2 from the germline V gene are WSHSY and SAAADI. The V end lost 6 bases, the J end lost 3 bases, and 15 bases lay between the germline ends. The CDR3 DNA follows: TGCGCCAGCAGGTTTGGGACCCCAGGCTACGAGCAGTACTTC. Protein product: CASRFGTPGYEQYF.

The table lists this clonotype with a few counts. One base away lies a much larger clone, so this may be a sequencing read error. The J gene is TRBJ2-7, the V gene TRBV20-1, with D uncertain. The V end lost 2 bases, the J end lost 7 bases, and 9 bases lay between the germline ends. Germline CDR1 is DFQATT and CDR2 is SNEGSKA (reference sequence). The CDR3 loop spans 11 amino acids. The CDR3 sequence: CSARPSFEQYF. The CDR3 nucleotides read TGCAGTGCTAGACCCTCCTTTGAGCAGTACTTC.

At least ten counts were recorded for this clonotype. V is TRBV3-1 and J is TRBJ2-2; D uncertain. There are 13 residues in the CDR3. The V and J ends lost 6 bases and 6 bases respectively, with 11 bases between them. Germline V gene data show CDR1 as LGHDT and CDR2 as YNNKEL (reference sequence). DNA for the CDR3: TGTGCCAGCAGATCGGGTGGGGCCGGGGAGCTGTTTTTT. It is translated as CASRSGGAGELFF.

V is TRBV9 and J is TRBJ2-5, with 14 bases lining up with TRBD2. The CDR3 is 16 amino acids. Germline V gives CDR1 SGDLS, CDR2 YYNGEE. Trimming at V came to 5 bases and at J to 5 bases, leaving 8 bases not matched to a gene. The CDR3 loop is CASSSSGLAGVETQYF. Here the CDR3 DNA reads TGTGCCAGCAGTTCCTCGGGACTAGCGGGAGTTGAGACCCAGTACTTC.

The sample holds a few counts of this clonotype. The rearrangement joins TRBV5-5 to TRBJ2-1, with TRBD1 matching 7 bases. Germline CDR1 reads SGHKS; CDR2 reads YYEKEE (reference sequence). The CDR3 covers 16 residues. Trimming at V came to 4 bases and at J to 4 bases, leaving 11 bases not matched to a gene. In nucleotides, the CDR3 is TGTGCCAGCAGCCCGCCGTCCCGGGACAGATACAATGAGCAGTTCTTC. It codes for CASSPPSRDRYNEQFF.

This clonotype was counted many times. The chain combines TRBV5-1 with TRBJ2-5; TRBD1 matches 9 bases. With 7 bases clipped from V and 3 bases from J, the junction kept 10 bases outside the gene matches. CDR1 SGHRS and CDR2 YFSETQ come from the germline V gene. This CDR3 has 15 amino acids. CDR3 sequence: CASREQGAHEETQYF. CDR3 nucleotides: TGCGCCAGCCGAGAACAGGGGGCGCATGAAGAGACCCAGTACTTC.

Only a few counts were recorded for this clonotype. In nucleotides, the CDR3 is TGCAGTGCTAGAGATCTGGTGGGACTAGCGGCGGTCAATGAGCAGTTCTTC. Its protein is CSARDLVGLAAVNEQFF. V gene TRBV20-1 combines with J gene TRBJ2-1; TRBD2 aligns across 11 bases. Germline assignment: CDR1 DFQATT and CDR2 SNEGSKA (reference sequence). The CDR3 runs to 17 residues. Germline trimming cut 0 bases from V and 6 bases from J; bases unmatched to any gene: 10.